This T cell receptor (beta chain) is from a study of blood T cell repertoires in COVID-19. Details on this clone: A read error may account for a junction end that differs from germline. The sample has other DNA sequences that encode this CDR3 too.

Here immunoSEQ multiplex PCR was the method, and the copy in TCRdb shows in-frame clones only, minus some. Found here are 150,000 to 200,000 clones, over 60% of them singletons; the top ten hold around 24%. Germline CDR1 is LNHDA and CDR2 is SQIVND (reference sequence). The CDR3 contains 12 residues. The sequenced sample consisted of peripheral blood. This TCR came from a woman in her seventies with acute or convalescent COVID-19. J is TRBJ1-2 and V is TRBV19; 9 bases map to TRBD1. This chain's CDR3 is CASTGQGYGYTF. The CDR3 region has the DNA TGTGCTAGTACGGGACAGGGCTATGGCTACACCTTC.